These 8 T cell receptor beta chains came from one sample sequenced in a study of circulating and synovial CD4+ cells in juvenile arthritis. Method: immunoSEQ multiplex PCR; TCRdb's copy keeps in-frame clones and lacks some. The sample consists of 2,700 or so clones, more than 75% of them appearing once. Sequenced: HLA-DR+ CD4+ T cells from blood. Described subset: circulating pathogenic-like lymphocytes, sorted as HLA-DR+CD14-CD3+CD4+CD25low/- blood T cells. These receptors originate from a human donor with juvenile idiopathic arthritis.

The chain recombines TRBV6-5 with TRBJ1-5, with TRBD1 matching over 9 bases. The CDR3 runs to 15 residues. V dropped 6 bases and J dropped 5; count of bases not matched to a gene: 8. Germline-derived CDR1 and CDR2 are MNHEY and SVGAGI. The CDR3 loop is CASRGTGGWDQPQHF. CDR3 DNA sequence: TGTGCCAGCAGGGGTACAGGGGGCTGGGATCAGCCCCAGCATTTT.

The sample holds one count of this clone. The chain links TRBV18 to TRBJ2-4, with D possibly TRBD1 on 5 matching bases. V dropped 1 base and J dropped 0 bases, with 13 bases sitting between them. This CDR3 has 17 amino acids. Germline V gene data show CDR1 as KGHSH and CDR2 as LQKENI. CDR3 residues: CASSPLQGTLAKNIQYF. Here the CDR3 DNA reads TGTGCCAGCTCACCACTGCAGGGCACACTAGCCAAAAACATTCAGTACTTC.

The chain links TRBV5-5 to TRBJ2-1; weak D call: TRBD2 (5 bases). V lost 0 bases, J lost 12 bases, and 16 bases lay in between. CDR1 and CDR2 from the germline V gene are SGHKS and YYEKEE (reference sequence). This CDR3 comprises 14 residues. CDR3 DNA sequence: TGTGCCAGCAGCTTGGCCCTTGAGGGTAGAGGGCAGTTCTTC. It is translated as CASSLALEGRGQFF.

This chain links TRBV4-1 with TRBJ2-3; 7 nucleotides align to TRBD2. The CDR3 covers 18 residues. Germline CDR1 is MGHRA and CDR2 is YSYEKL. The junction had 13 bases not matched to a gene; V was cut back by 4 bases and J by 0 bases. Here the CDR3 DNA reads TGCGCCAGCAGCCGTCATGGACTAGAAGGCACTAGCACAGATACGCAGTATTTT. It codes for CASSRHGLEGTSTDTQYF.

This chain links TRBV10-1 with TRBJ2-3; D possibly corresponds to TRBD2 (6 bases). Deletions cut 4 bases from V and 4 bases from J, with 15 bases between. The CDR3 loop spans 15 amino acids. Germline CDR1 and CDR2: WNHNN and SYGVQD (reference sequence). CDR3 amino acids: CASSVGSSVADTQYF. The CDR3 region has the DNA TGCGCCAGCAGTGTCGGCTCTAGCGTCGCAGATACGCAGTATTTT.

This chain links TRBV9 with TRBJ2-5; 10 bases align to TRBD2. Trimming removed 3 bases from V and 7 bases from J; junction bases left unmatched: 9. CDR1 is SGDLS and CDR2 is YYNGEE in the germline V gene. This CDR3 has 15 amino acids. As DNA, the CDR3 is TGTGCCAGCAGCGCCAATCAGCGGGAGGGGGGGACCCAGTACTTC. Translated: CASSANQREGGTQYF. Full variable domain (rest looked up from reference TRBV9 and TRBJ2-5): DSGVTQTPKHLITATGQRVTLRCSPRSGDLSVYWYQQSLDQGLQFLIQYYNGEERAKGNILERFSAQQFPDLHSELNLSSLELGDSALYFCASSANQREGGTQYFGPGTRLLVL.

The genes are TRBV30 and TRBJ2-7, with 7 bases aligning to TRBD1. This CDR3 spans 15 amino acids. Per germline, CDR1 GTSNPN and CDR2 SVGIG (reference sequence). The V gene end was trimmed by 0 bases and the J gene end by 6 bases; junction bases not matched to a gene: 11. DNA of the CDR3: TGTGCCTGGAGTGTCTGGACAGGTGGCTCGGGCGAGCAGTACTTC. The encoded protein is CAWSVWTGGSGEQYF.

V is TRBV29-1 and J is TRBJ1-1, with unresolved D. Trimming cost V 4 bases and J 7 bases, with 10 bases left between them. CDR3 size: 11 residues. Germline V gene lookup returns CDR1 SQVTM and CDR2 ANQGSEA. In nucleotides, the CDR3 is TGCAGCGTTGGCCTCGGGAATGAAGCTTTCTTT. Its translation: CSVGLGNEAFF.